These T cell receptor beta chains were read from a single sample in a study of STAT5B mutations in CD4+ large granular lymphocyte leukemia. Profiled with immunoSEQ multiplex PCR; TCRdb holds only in-frame clones, not every one. The sample includes tens of thousands of clones, roughly three quarters of them seen just once. The material sequenced was CD4+ T cells from blood buffy coats. Receptors were obtained from a human donor in good health. Each CDR3 is given with its conserved first and last residue. The order of the fields is clone size, J gene, V gene, D gene, CDR3 DNA, CDR3 protein. A D gene is named only where the DNA matches it firmly. Clone size is stated in some rows and not others, as once, few, many or a class when expanded.

- TRBJ2-1 TRBV18 - TGTGCCAGCTCACCACCCGGTCCCGATGAGCAGTTCTTC CASSPPGPDEQFF
few TRBJ1-1 TRBV7-9 - TGTGCCACCCTCAGGGTTACTGAAGCTTTCTTT CATLRVTEAFF
few TRBJ2-7 TRBV30 - TGTGCCTGGGGGCAAGAAGAGCAGTACTTC CAWGQEEQYF
- TRBJ1-6 TRBV19 - TGTGCCAGTAGTATGGCCCCTCCGATTTCACCCCTCCACTTT CASSMAPPISPLHF
few TRBJ1-5 TRBV19 - TGTGCCAGTAGTATCTTTGGGGGGAGGGGCAATCAGCCCCAGCATTTT CASSIFGGRGNQPQHF
- TRBJ2-5 TRBV2 TRBD2 TGTGCCAGCAGTTTGGGACTAGCGGGGGGAGAGACCCAGTACTTC CASSLGLAGGETQYF
- TRBJ2-7 TRBV11-2 - TGTGCCAGCAGCTATCGGACAACCAGTTACGAGCAGTACTTC CASSYRTTSYEQYF
- TRBJ1-6 TRBV7-2 - TGTGCCAGCAGCCAACATCAAGGGTCACCCCTCCACTTT CASSQHQGSPLHF
- TRBJ2-2 TRBV7-2 TRBD1 TGTGCCAGCACCCGAAGGGGGGGGACAGGGATCGGGGAGCTGTTTTTT CASTRRGGTGIGELFF
- TRBJ1-3 TRBV7-2 - TGTGCCAGCAGCCTGAGCTTAGCCTCCGGAAACACCATATATTTT CASSLSLASGNTIYF